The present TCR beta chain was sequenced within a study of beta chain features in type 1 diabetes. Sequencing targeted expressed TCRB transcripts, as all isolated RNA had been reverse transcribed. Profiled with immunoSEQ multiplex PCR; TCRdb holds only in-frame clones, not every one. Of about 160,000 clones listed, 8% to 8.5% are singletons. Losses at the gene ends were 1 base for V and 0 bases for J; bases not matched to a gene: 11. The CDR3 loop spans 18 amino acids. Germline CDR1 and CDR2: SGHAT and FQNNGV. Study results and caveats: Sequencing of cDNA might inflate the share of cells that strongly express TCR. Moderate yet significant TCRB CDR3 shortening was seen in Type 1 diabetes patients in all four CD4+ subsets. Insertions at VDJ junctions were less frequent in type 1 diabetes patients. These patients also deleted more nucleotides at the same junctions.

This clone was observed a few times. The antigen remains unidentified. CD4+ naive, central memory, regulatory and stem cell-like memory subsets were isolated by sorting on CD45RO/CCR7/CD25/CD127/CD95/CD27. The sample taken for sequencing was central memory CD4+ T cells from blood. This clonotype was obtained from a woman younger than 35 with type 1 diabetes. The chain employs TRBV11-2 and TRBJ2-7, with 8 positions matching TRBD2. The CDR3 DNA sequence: TGTGCCAGCAGCTTAGTCACATCGACTAGCGCTGGCTCCTACGAGCAGTACTTC. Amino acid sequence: CASSLVTSTSAGSYEQYF.